This entry lists 20 T cell receptor beta chains sequenced from one sample in a study of CD8+ T cells in alopecia areata. Treatment defined: oral pan-JAK inhibitor, 5-10 mg twice daily. RNA was extracted and reverse transcribed into cDNA as the sequencing template. Here immunoSEQ multiplex PCR was the method, and the copy in TCRdb shows in-frame clones only, minus some. The sample lists approximately 280,000 clones, 58% seen once, with roughly 1.8% in the top ten. Material: CD4+ T cells sorted from blood, obtained at week 24, from a patient treated with tofacitinib. These receptors were taken from a human donor with alopecia areata.

The chain uses TRBV7-2 and TRBJ2-4; D perhaps matches TRBD1 (6 bases). The CDR3 contains 15 residues. With 4 bases removed from V and 9 bases from J, the gap between germline ends came to 19 bases. Germline assignment: CDR1 SGHTA and CDR2 FQGNSA. CDR3 DNA: TGTGCCAGCAGCTCAATACACGACAAGGGGGTCATTCAGTACTTC. Its protein product is CASSSIHDKGVIQYF.

V and J are TRBV15 and TRBJ2-7; D not certain. Deletions cut 6 bases from V and 0 bases from J, with 9 bases between. This CDR3 spans 13 amino acids. Germline lookup yields CDR1 LNHNV and CDR2 YYDKDF (reference sequence). DNA for the CDR3: TGTGCCACCAGATCCGTCGGCTCCTACGAGCAGTACTTC. Translated, it gives CATRSVGSYEQYF.

CDR3 in amino acids: CASGTVKQQNIQYF. The CDR3 bases are TGTGCCAGCGGGACAGTTAAACAACAGAACATTCAGTACTTC. The chain recombines TRBV2 with TRBJ2-4; 7 bases align to TRBD1. From germline, CDR1 is SNHLY and CDR2 FYNNEI. J gave up 7 bases and V 8 bases, and 11 bases lay outside the gene matches. CDR3 length equals 14 residues.

This clone was counted once. V gene TRBV5-1 combines with J gene TRBJ2-1, with a tentative D call TRBD1 (5 bases). CDR1 SGHRS and CDR2 YFSETQ come from the germline V gene. This CDR3 contains 14 residues. Trimming removed 0 bases from V and 8 bases from J, with 12 bases in between. The CDR3: CASSLAQAEDEQFF. CDR3 sequence (DNA): TGCGCCAGCAGCTTGGCACAGGCTGAGGATGAGCAGTTCTTC.

The chain is built from TRBV28 and TRBJ2-1, with TRBD1 identical over 8 bases. Unmatched junction bases numbered 12, after V lost 7 bases and J lost 4 bases. CDR1 is MDHEN, CDR2 SYDVKM, per germline. The CDR3 loop spans 16 amino acids. CDR3 sequence reads: CASILSGTGFYNEQFF. In DNA form, the CDR3 reads TGTGCCAGCATCTTATCCGGGACAGGATTTTACAATGAGCAGTTCTTC. The complete variable domain, with remaining parts taken from reference TRBV28 and TRBJ2-1, reads DVKVTQSSRYLVKRTGEKVFLECVQDMDHENMFWYRQDPGLGLRLIYFSYDVKMKEKGDIPEGYSVSREKKERFSLILESASTNQTSMYLCASILSGTGFYNEQFFGPGTRLTVL.

The genes are TRBV7-3 and TRBJ2-1, with TRBD1 matching over 7 bases. The V and J ends lost 5 bases and 7 bases, in that order; junction bases with no gene match: 8. This CDR3 is built from 14 residues. From germline, CDR1 is SGHTA and CDR2 FQGTGA. CDR3 sequence: CASSVKGGVNEQFF. The CDR3 region has the DNA TGTGCCAGCAGCGTTAAAGGGGGCGTTAATGAGCAGTTCTTC.

This clone was seen only a few times. This chain links TRBV29-1 with TRBJ1-4; the D is unclear. Between the trimmed V and J ends, which lost 2 bases and 8 bases, there was a span of 3 bases. The germline V gene encodes CDR1 SQVTM and CDR2 ANQGSEA. The CDR3 spans 10 residues. CDR3 DNA: TGCAGCGTTGAAAGGGAAAAACTGTTTTTT. It codes for CSVEREKLFF.

This clone occurred many times. This sequence joins TRBV7-2 and TRBJ2-4, with D possibly matching TRBD1 (6 bases). The CDR3 has 15 amino acids. Germline V gives CDR1 SGHTA, CDR2 FQGNSA. The V end lost 2 bases, the J end lost 7 bases, and 15 bases lay between the germline ends. CDR3 sequence (DNA): TGTGCCAGCAGCTTAATGACAGGCAGGAAGAACATTCAGTACTTC. Residues: CASSLMTGRKNIQYF.

The genes are TRBV29-1 and TRBJ2-2, with D possibly matching TRBD2 (5 bases). V was clipped by 0 bases and J by 6 bases, with 11 bases between them. CDR3 length: 14 residues. Germline values: CDR1 SQVTM, CDR2 ANQGSEA. As DNA, the CDR3 is TGCAGCGTTGAAGAGGGCGGGCTCCCCGGGGAGCTGTTTTTT. Its protein is CSVEEGGLPGELFF.

This sequence joins TRBV19 and TRBJ2-7; TRBD2 is a possible D gene (5 bases). CDR1 and CDR2 from the germline V gene are LNHDA and SQIVND (reference sequence). This CDR3 region has 14 residues. Trimming stripped 7 bases from V and 3 bases from J, with 16 bases between. In nucleotides, the CDR3 is TGTGCCAGTAAGGAGGCAGGTATAGTCTACGAGCAGTACTTC. Translating gives CASKEAGIVYEQYF.

This chain connects TRBV4-2 to TRBJ1-1; D is unresolved. The ends were cut back, 1 base at V and 1 base at J, with 4 bases in the middle. There are 13 residues in the CDR3. CDR1 and CDR2 from the germline V gene are LGHNA and YNFKEQ. The CDR3 protein is CASSQGPNTEAFF. CDR3 nucleotides: TGTGCCAGCAGCCAAGGACCGAACACTGAAGCTTTCTTT.

J is TRBJ1-2 and V is TRBV30, with 7 bases identical to TRBD1. V shed 3 bases, J shed 5 bases, and the junction held 3 bases outside the gene matches. The CDR3 runs to 12 residues. The germline V gene has CDR1 GTSNPN and CDR2 SVGIG (reference sequence). The CDR3 region has the DNA TGTGCCTGGAGACCGACAGGGTATGGCTACACCTTC. It translates to CAWRPTGYGYTF.

The chain is built from TRBV10-3 and TRBJ1-1, with D unclear. CDR3 length: 13 residues. The V gene lost 5 bases and the J gene lost 3 bases, with 10 bases spanning the gap. Germline values: CDR1 ENHRY, CDR2 SYGVKD. The CDR3, as DNA: TGTGCCATCAGTCCAAGGGCTGACACTGAAGCTTTCTTT. This sequence encodes CAISPRADTEAFF.

This chain links TRBV27 with TRBJ2-1; D is ambiguous. CDR1 is MNHEY, CDR2 SMNVEV, per germline (reference sequence). CDR3 length: 15 residues. V lost 3 bases and J lost 1, with 10 bases in between. DNA for the CDR3: TGTGCCAGCAGTTTTCTCGCCCTATCCTACAATGAGCAGTTCTTC. This codes for CASSFLALSYNEQFF.

The chain links TRBV9 to TRBJ2-7, with 7 bases lining up with TRBD2. The CDR3 has 16 residues. After removal of 5 bases from V and 0 bases from J, the junction contained 11 bases not matched to a gene. Germline CDR1 and CDR2: SGDLS and YYNGEE. The CDR3: CASREARGSSSYEQYF. The CDR3 DNA sequence: TGTGCCAGCAGAGAAGCGCGGGGGTCGAGCTCCTACGAGCAGTACTTC.

This chain links TRBV5-1 with TRBJ1-2; D gene ambiguous. This CDR3 comprises 13 residues. The germline CDR1 and CDR2 sequences are SGHRS and YFSETQ. V lost 2 bases to trimming and J lost 6 bases, with 11 bases between them. The CDR3 is CASSLSSGDGYTF. The CDR3, as DNA: TGCGCCAGCAGCTTATCATCCGGGGATGGCTACACCTTC.

This clone was counted a few times. This CDR3 is CAWRDQDRDRGYGYTF. CDR3 sequence (DNA): TGTGCCTGGAGAGACCAAGACAGGGACAGGGGCTATGGCTACACCTTC. The chain links TRBV30 to TRBJ1-2; TRBD1 matches at 10 bases. Trimming cost V 3 bases and J 4 bases; bases outside gene matches: 11. The germline gives CDR1 GTSNPN, CDR2 SVGIG (reference sequence). The CDR3 extends over 16 amino acids.

This clone has a handful of counts. V and J are TRBV2 and TRBJ2-2; maybe TRBD2 (6 bases). This CDR3 comprises 14 residues. The germline V gene encodes CDR1 SNHLY and CDR2 FYNNEI. Trimming left V 6 bases short and J 0 bases short, with 8 bases between. CDR3: CASRGLPNTGELFF. For the CDR3, the DNA is TGTGCCAGCAGGGGACTTCCGAACACCGGGGAGCTGTTTTTT.

This rearrangement joins TRBV30 to TRBJ1-2; D may be TRBD1 (5 bases). V dropped 0 bases and J dropped 0 bases, with 11 bases sitting between them. From germline, CDR1 is GTSNPN and CDR2 SVGIG (reference sequence). This CDR3 has 15 amino acids. This chain's CDR3 is CAWSVRGFANYGYTF. The CDR3 nucleotides are TGTGCCTGGAGTGTAAGGGGATTTGCTAACTATGGCTACACCTTC.

The chain couples TRBV28 to TRBJ1-2; 9 bases are a match to TRBD1. The CDR3 is 14 residues long. Germline-derived CDR1 and CDR2 are MDHEN and SYDVKM. Germline trimming cut 5 bases from V and 4 bases from J; bases unmatched to any gene: 5. Written as DNA, the CDR3 is TGTGCCAGCAGTCCGGGACAGGGATCCTATGGCTACACCTTC. The encoded protein is CASSPGQGSYGYTF.